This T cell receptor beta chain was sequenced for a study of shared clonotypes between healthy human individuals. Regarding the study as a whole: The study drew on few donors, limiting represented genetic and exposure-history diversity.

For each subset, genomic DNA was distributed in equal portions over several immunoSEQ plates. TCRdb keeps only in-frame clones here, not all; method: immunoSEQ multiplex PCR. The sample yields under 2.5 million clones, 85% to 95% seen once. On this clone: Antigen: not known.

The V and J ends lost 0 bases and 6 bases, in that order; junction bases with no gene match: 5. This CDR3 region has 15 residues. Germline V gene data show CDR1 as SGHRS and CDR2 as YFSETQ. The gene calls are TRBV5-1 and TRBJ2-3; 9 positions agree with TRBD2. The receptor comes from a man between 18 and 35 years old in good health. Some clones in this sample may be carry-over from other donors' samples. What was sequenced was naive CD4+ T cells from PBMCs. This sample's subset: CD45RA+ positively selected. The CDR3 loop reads CASSLGGRALDTQYF. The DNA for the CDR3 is TGCGCCAGCAGCTTGGGCGGGAGGGCCCTGGATACGCAGTATTTT.